The following is a T cell receptor (beta chain) sequence with its context. The data belong to a study of blood T cell repertoires in COVID-19. The CDR3 is 15 residues long. The junction had 5 bases not matched to a gene; V was cut back by 4 bases and J by 5 bases. Germline values: CDR1 SGHTA, CDR2 FQGNSA. The assay was immunoSEQ multiplex PCR, and TCRdb's table has in-frame clones only and misses some. The sample shows a few hundred thousand clones, approximately 92% of them seen only once. The genes are TRBV7-2 and TRBJ1-2, with 12 bases aligning to TRBD1. The sequencing input was PBMCs or T cells enriched from blood (not recorded which). The clonotype comes from a woman in her twenties or thirties who had recovered from COVID-19. In nucleotides, the CDR3 is TGTGCCAGCAGCTCCGGGACAGGGGGCTCTTATGGCTACACCTTC. This sequence encodes CASSSGTGGSYGYTF.